This T cell receptor beta chain was identified in a study of patients and donors after allogeneic stem cell transplantation. CDR1 SEHNR and CDR2 FQNEAQ come from the germline V gene (reference sequence). V was clipped by 5 bases and J by 8 bases, with 21 bases between them. This CDR3 has 15 amino acids. Each CDR3 protein is one row after TCRdb ran MiXCR on the RT-PCR reads. The table lists around 31,000 distinct CDR3 sequences, almost 7% of them singletons, with nearly 35% in the top ten. This clonotype was detected many times. The clonotype originates from a human donor who was either an allogeneic HSCT recipient or a stem cell or donor lymphocyte infusion donor (not recorded which). It is not recorded whose cells these are; they may come from a transplant donor. Input material: blood, either unsorted or a sorted T cell fraction (not recorded which). The rearrangement links TRBV7-9 to TRBJ1-2; maybe TRBD1 (6 bases). The CDR3 sequence is CASSQSGTGNDGYTF. The CDR3 nucleotides are TGTGCCAGCAGCCAGTCGGGTACAGGGAACGACGGCTACACCTTC.